The TCR beta chain described here comes from a study of blood T cell repertoires in COVID-19 (dated by TCRdb to 2019 to 2021). At the level of the whole study: Samples from collaborators originated in the United States, Italy and Spain and spanned both the acute and convalescent phases of COVID-19. The prospective study material was composed of cDNA or gDNA derived from T cells, B-cell-depleted T cells, or PBMCs. Subjects who had been exposed to COVID-19, were actively infected with it, or had recovered from it provided the deeply sampled blood TCRbeta repertoires that made up the dataset. The repertoires were released in a freely available public database meant as a resource for research on the immune response to SARS-CoV-2. Samples came from the ongoing ImmuneRACE study (first 160 participants) plus 1,254 subjects from 6 global collaborators. Sample metadata almost always included a de-identified subject ID, COVID-19 status, age in years and sex. Where available, HLA class I and class II types were taken from metadata supplied by the sample provider and were not determined by assay-based typing.

The immunoSEQ Assay, a bias-controlled multiplex PCR, was used to amplify TCRbeta CDR3 regions from genomic DNA. In the authors' own workflow: The number of nucleated cells in each sample was estimated by amplification of reference gene primers within the assay. To quantify the absolute abundance of each unique TCRbeta CDR3 rearrangement, sequence reads were collapsed and filtered. Productive Simpson clonality was computed per sample as the square root of Simpson's diversity index over productive rearrangements. TCRdb obtained this table from immuneACCESS and retained in-frame rearrangements with V and J assigned. These tables miss some clones; where compared with another copy, unresolved V genes account for less than half of the shortfall, and the remainder is unexplained. V and J calls plus clone size are reproduced from that table; the DNA served to infer D and trimming. The sample yields 300,000 or so clones; roughly 90% were counted once. The ten largest clones represent 0.9% to 1.2% of the sample.

As to this clone: Its recognized antigen is unknown. Base qualities were left out, and no much larger clone turns up one base away.

Enrolling through a virtual design, the prospective study's participants ranged in age from roughly 18 to 90 years and lived across roughly 23 United States geographic areas. To assign participants to cohorts, the prospective study relied on clinical history that participants themselves reported in a screening survey and a study questionnaire. ImmuneRACE Cohort 3 recovered participants were defined by two consecutive negative NP/OP PCR tests, healthcare professional clearance, or symptom resolution. In the prospective study, mobile phlebotomists collected whole blood, serum and a nasopharyngeal or oropharyngeal swab from each participant. Participants in the prospective study had the option to provide additional blood draws and questionnaires over a 2-month period. Prospective study blood samples were shipped either frozen or at room temperature before DNA extraction. Results the study describes overall, beyond this receptor: The amount of clinical and demographic metadata varied by source and participant and was provided uncurated.

From the germline V gene, CDR1 is SNHLY and CDR2 is FYNNEI. V is cut back by 5 bases and J by 5 bases, with 8 bases in the junction unmatched. The CDR3, from cysteine to phenylalanine, totals 15 residues. Only the CDR3 region is kept as DNA, spanning 45 bases read in frame from base 1. This TCR came from a woman under 40 who had recovered from COVID-19. The chain links TRBV2 with TRBJ2-1; TRBD1 fits 8 bases in the junction. Sequenced sample: PBMCs or T cells enriched from blood (not recorded which). The DNA reads TGTGCCAGCAGTCGAGACAGGGGCTTCAACAATGAGCAGTTCTTC. Its translation reads: CASSRDRGFNNEQFF.